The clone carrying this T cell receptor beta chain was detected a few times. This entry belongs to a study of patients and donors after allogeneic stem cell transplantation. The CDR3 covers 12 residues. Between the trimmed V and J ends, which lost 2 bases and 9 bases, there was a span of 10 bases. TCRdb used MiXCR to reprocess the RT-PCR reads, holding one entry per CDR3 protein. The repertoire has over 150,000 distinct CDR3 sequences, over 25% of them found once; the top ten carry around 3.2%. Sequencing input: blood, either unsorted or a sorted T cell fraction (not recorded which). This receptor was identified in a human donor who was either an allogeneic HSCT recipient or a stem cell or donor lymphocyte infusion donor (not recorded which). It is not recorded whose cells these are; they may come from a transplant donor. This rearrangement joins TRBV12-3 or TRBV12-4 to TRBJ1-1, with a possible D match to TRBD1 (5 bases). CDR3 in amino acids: CASSLRGEQAFF. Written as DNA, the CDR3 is TGTGCCAGCAGTTTAAGGGGAGAACAAGCTTTCTTT.